This T cell receptor beta chain emerged from a study of primary melanoma T cells and metastatic recurrence (dated by TCRdb to between 2020 and 2021). For the study in its entirety: The cohort comprised more than 150 primary melanomas of stage T2 to T4, with thickness greater than 1 mm. The study tested whether T-cell fraction and T-cell repertoire clonality in primary melanoma tumors predicted patient outcome. The T-cell fraction measured by TCR beta sequencing was weighed against progression-free survival, the clinical outcome chosen for the comparison. The sequencing-derived T-cell fraction was compared with histopathological grading of tumor-infiltrating lymphocytes. Overall study outcomes, separate from this receptor: Regardless of nodal disease, mitotic rate or ulceration status, a T-cell fraction above 20% appeared to be protective. The authors presented an effective T-cell-mediated antitumor response in primary melanoma only as a suggestion and not as a demonstrated mechanism. Reportedly, adding T-cell fraction to tumor thickness improved progression-free survival prediction more than adding any other histopathological variable did. Tumor T-cell fraction was reported to predict progression-free survival independently of thickness, ulceration, mitotic rate and age.

Libraries were made using the immunoSEQ multiplex PCR assay. High-throughput sequencing of the T-cell receptor beta chain was performed on primary melanoma tumor tissue. For the original study's pipeline: TCRB CDR3 sharing between samples and the distribution of insertions and deletions were included in the repertoire analyses. The predictive value of the T-cell fraction was ranked against histopathological variables by a gradient-boosted model. Not all clones reach the TCRdb copy of this immuneACCESS table, which keeps in-frame sequences only. Checked studies attribute under half of the gap to unresolved V genes and leave the rest unexplained. Clone size and the V and J calls come from that table; the DNA yielded D and trimming. The sample profile shows about 230 clones; 75% to 90% of them were found once. Roughly 13% of the sample is held by the ten biggest clonotypes. The CDR1 and CDR2 encoded by the germline V gene are SGHNT and YENEEA. Reading from cysteine to phenylalanine, the CDR3 counts 15 amino acids. Only the CDR3 region is kept as DNA, spanning 45 bases read in frame from base 1.

Of note for this clone: Its antigen remains undetermined. Mismatch with germline at one junction end may stem from a read error.

The primary melanoma of each patient had been surgically resected and was considered potentially curable but at risk of metastatic recurrence. Sequences were obtained from melanoma tumor tissue. The sequence is built from TRBV11-3 and TRBJ2-1; D gene: possibly TRBD2, on 7 matching bases. The receptor comes from a human donor with melanoma. The CDR3: CASSSGGGAYNKQFF. The sequenced DNA: TGTGCCAGCAGCTCCGGTGGGGGGGCTTACAATAAGCAGTTCTTC.